This T cell receptor beta chain was recorded in a study of blood T cells in healthy people across ages. Using a J-beta primer mix together with a sample-barcoded 5' primer, a second PCR was run for roughly 7 to 11 cycles. TCRdb ran MiXCR on the 5' RACE reads and lists one entry per CDR3 protein. Of about 2 million distinct CDR3 sequences listed, around half are singletons. V lost 5 bases and J 4 bases, leaving 14 bases between the germline ends. The CDR3 runs to 14 residues. Per germline, CDR1 MNHEY and CDR2 SVGAGI. Input material: blood. The gene calls are TRBV6-5 and TRBJ1-2, with D tentatively TRBD1 (6 bases). The receptor's source is a woman aged 40 to 50 in good health. The CDR3 DNA is TGTGCCAGCAGTGCCCCGGGACAAAGCTATGGCTACACCTTC. This translates into CASSAPGQSYGYTF.